These 29 T cell receptor beta chains originate from one sample sequenced in a study of CD8+ T cells in alopecia areata. As the sequencing template, cDNA was produced by extracting RNA and reverse transcribing it. The repertoire was sequenced with immunoSEQ multiplex PCR; TCRdb's copy has only in-frame clones and lacks some. The table has 180,000 or so clones, almost 65% seen once. Here the sequenced sample was CD4+ T cells sorted from blood, taken at week 0. The receptors stem from a human donor with alopecia areata.

J is TRBJ2-3 and V is TRBV5-1, with 8 bases that match TRBD2. The CDR3 totals 16 residues. Germline V gene data show CDR1 as SGHRS and CDR2 as YFSETQ. V shed 2 bases, J shed 7 bases, and the junction held 12 bases outside the gene matches. CDR3 protein: CASSLKAGVPANTQYF. CDR3 nucleotide sequence: TGCGCCAGCAGCTTAAAAGCGGGGGTCCCCGCGAATACGCAGTATTTT. Together with reference TRBV5-1 and TRBJ2-3, the CDR3 gives the full variable domain: KAGVTQTPRYLIKTRGQQVTLSCSPISGHRSVSWYQQTPGQGLQFLFEYFSETQRNKGNFPGRFSGRQFSNSRSEMNVSTLELGDSALYLCASSLKAGVPANTQYFGPGTRLTVL.

The chain employs TRBV27 and TRBJ1-1, with D possibly being TRBD1 (5 bases). Per the germline V gene, CDR1 is MNHEY and CDR2 is SMNVEV (reference sequence). The CDR3 has 14 residues. The ends were cut back, 7 bases at V and 4 bases at J, with 16 bases in the middle. The CDR3 loop reads CASTSRVGVTEAFF. CDR3 coding DNA: TGTGCCAGCACCTCACGGGTGGGGGTCACTGAAGCTTTCTTT.

About this clone: Relative to the germline gene, one junction end is altered; a read error may explain this. V gene TRBV5-1 combines with J gene TRBJ2-6; possibly TRBD1 for D (5 bases). The germline gives CDR1 SGHRS, CDR2 YFSETQ. The CDR3 has 13 amino acids. The DNA for the CDR3 is TGCGCCAGCACCAAGACTGGGGCCAACGTCCTGGCTTTC. Encoded protein: CASTKTGANVLAF.

There are a few counts of this clone. V gene TRBV11-3 combines with J gene TRBJ1-2, with D perhaps TRBD1 (5 bases). V was cut by 0 bases and J by 4 bases, with 15 bases left in between. This CDR3 spans 16 amino acids. CDR1 and CDR2 (germline): SGHNT, YENEEA. Written as DNA, the CDR3 is TGTGCCAGCAGCTTAGAACGGAGGGGCGCGGGCTATGGCTACACCTTC. This gives the protein CASSLERRGAGYGYTF. Supplemented by reference TRBV11-3 and TRBJ1-2, the full variable domain reads EAGVVQSPRYKIIEKKQPVAFWCNPISGHNTLYWYLQNLGQGPELLIRYENEEAVDDSQLPKDRFSAERLKGVDSTLKIQPAELGDSAVYLCASSLERRGAGYGYTFGSGTRLTVV.

The V and J genes are TRBV14 and TRBJ1-6, with 11 nucleotides matching TRBD1. This CDR3 has 15 amino acids. Germline V gene data show CDR1 as SGHDN and CDR2 as FVKESK. V was clipped by 4 bases and J by 7 bases; unmatched bases: 3. Here the CDR3 reads CASSPGQGVNSPLHF. The CDR3, as DNA: TGTGCCAGCAGCCCGGGACAGGGGGTCAATTCACCCCTCCACTTT.

This rearrangement joins TRBV27 to TRBJ1-2; D remains ambiguous. Germline-derived CDR1 and CDR2 are MNHEY and SMNVEV (reference sequence). The CDR3 loop spans 12 amino acids. V lost 8 bases to trimming and J lost 4 bases, with 11 bases between them. The CDR3 spells CASPGRLYGYTF. CDR3 DNA sequence: TGTGCCAGCCCGGGTCGTCTCTATGGCTACACCTTC.

The chain carries TRBV4-1 and TRBJ2-5; D might be TRBD2 (5 bases). V was trimmed by 1 base and J by 5 bases, leaving 8 bases between them. The CDR3 loop spans 13 amino acids. Germline-derived CDR1 and CDR2 are MGHRA and YSYEKL. As DNA, the CDR3 is TGCGCCAGCAGCCAAGGACTAATCGAGACCCAGTACTTC. Protein product: CASSQGLIETQYF.

The rearrangement uses TRBV7-6 and TRBJ1-2; D gene unclear. CDR3 size: 13 residues. V lost 2 bases, J lost 4 bases, and 8 bases lay in between. The germline V gene has CDR1 SGHVS and CDR2 FNYEAQ. This CDR3 is CASSLLLGYGYTF. The CDR3 nucleotides are TGTGCCAGCAGCTTACTTCTTGGCTATGGCTACACCTTC.

This chain joins TRBV29-1 and TRBJ2-1; D may match TRBD1 or TRBD2 (6 bases each). CDR3 size: 12 residues. V was cut by 1 base and J by 8 bases, with 9 bases left in between. Per the germline V gene, CDR1 is SQVTM and CDR2 is ANQGSEA. The CDR3 region has the DNA TGCAGCGTTGAAGCGGGGGCTGATGAGCAGTTCTTC. It encodes CSVEAGADEQFF.

The chain links TRBV25-1 to TRBJ2-5, with TRBD1 matching over 8 bases. CDR3 length: 13 amino acids. CDR1 is MGHDK and CDR2 is SYGVNS in the germline V gene. The J segment lost 5 bases and the V segment lost 2 bases, leaving 1 base of the junction unmatched. The CDR3 reads CASSERDRETQYF. In DNA, the CDR3 is TGTGCCAGCAGTGAACGGGACAGGGAGACCCAGTACTTC.

This rearrangement joins TRBV30 to TRBJ2-2; 9 bases fit TRBD2. The germline V gene has CDR1 GTSNPN and CDR2 SVGIG (reference sequence). The CDR3 is 19 residues long. The ends lost 7 bases at V and 1 base at J; junction bases unmatched: 19. CDR3 sequence: CASNNHPSGASRNTGELFF. The DNA for the CDR3 is TGTGCCTCCAATAATCATCCTAGCGGGGCTTCCAGGAACACCGGGGAGCTGTTTTTT.

This clone was detected only a few times. The V and J genes are TRBV7-2 and TRBJ1-1; D perhaps matches TRBD1 (6 bases). The CDR3 is 15 residues long. With 4 bases removed from V and 0 bases from J, the gap between germline ends came to 12 bases. Germline V gene data show CDR1 as SGHTA and CDR2 as FQGNSA. This CDR3 is CASSSDSQMNTEAFF. The CDR3 DNA sequence: TGTGCCAGCAGCTCGGACAGCCAAATGAACACTGAAGCTTTCTTT.

In this sample, this clone turned up a few times. The chain employs TRBV30 and TRBJ1-1; D remains ambiguous. CDR1 and CDR2 (germline): GTSNPN, SVGIG (reference sequence). The V and J ends lost 1 base and 8 bases respectively, with 8 bases between them. This CDR3 contains 11 residues. CDR3 amino acids: CAWSEGGEAFF. DNA for the CDR3: TGTGCCTGGAGTGAGGGCGGGGAAGCTTTCTTT.

The V call is TRBV18, the J call TRBJ2-1; 9 bases match TRBD2. The germline CDR1 and CDR2 sequences are KGHSH and LQKENI. With 2 bases clipped from V and 3 bases from J, the junction kept 2 bases outside the gene matches. The length of the CDR3 is 15 residues. This CDR3 is CASSPATSGYNEQFF. The DNA of the CDR3 is TGTGCCAGCTCACCAGCGACTAGCGGCTACAATGAGCAGTTCTTC.

V and J are TRBV20-1 and TRBJ2-7; D is tentatively TRBD1 or TRBD2 (5 bases each). The V gene lost 5 bases and the J gene lost 3 bases, with 8 bases spanning the gap. The CDR3 runs to 11 residues. Germline CDR1 and CDR2: DFQATT and SNEGSKA (reference sequence). The CDR3 region has the DNA TGCAGTGCTGGGGGTAGCTACGAGCAGTACTTC. This encodes CSAGGSYEQYF.

The chain uses TRBV11-2 and TRBJ2-7, with 10 bases lining up with TRBD1. V lost 5 bases to trimming and J lost 6 bases; unmatched junction nucleotides: 4. Germline V gene data show CDR1 as SGHAT and CDR2 as FQNNGV. This CDR3 is 13 amino acids long. CDR3 protein: CASSTRTGGEQYF. In DNA form, the CDR3 reads TGTGCCAGCAGCACGAGGACAGGGGGCGAGCAGTACTTC. The full variable domain, with the rest looked up from reference TRBV11-2 and TRBJ2-7, is EAGVAQSPRYKIIEKRQSVAFWCNPISGHATLYWYQQILGQGPKLLIQFQNNGVVDDSQLPKDRFSAERLKGVDSTLKIQPAKLEDSAVYLCASSTRTGGEQYFGPGTRLTVT.

Concerning this clone: The junction departs from the called germline gene at one end, perhaps through a read error. V is TRBV29-1 and J is TRBJ2-7; unclear D gene. This CDR3 is built from 13 residues. Looked up from germline, CDR1 is SQVTM and CDR2 is ANQGSEA. In nucleotides, the CDR3 is TGCAGCGTTGAAGAGGGGTTGGGCTACCAGCAGTACTTC. Its protein product is CSVEEGLGYQQYF.

There are a few counts of this clone. The V and J genes are TRBV28 and TRBJ2-1; 9 bases are shared with TRBD1. Trimming removed 7 bases from V and 1 base from J; junction bases left unmatched: 8. The CDR3 runs 16 residues. The germline V gene encodes CDR1 MDHEN and CDR2 SYDVKM. The CDR3 region is CASTSGQGLSYNEQFF. CDR3 nucleotides: TGTGCCAGCACCTCTGGACAGGGGCTGTCCTACAATGAGCAGTTCTTC.

The rearrangement uses TRBV9 and TRBJ1-2; 7 nucleotides line up with TRBD1. Germline V gene sequence: CDR1 SGDLS, CDR2 YYNGEE. This CDR3 has 14 residues. V gave up 7 bases and J gave up 4 bases; unmatched junction bases: 10. CDR3 in amino acids: CASGPTGTVYGYTF. CDR3 coding DNA: TGTGCCAGCGGCCCCACCGGGACAGTCTATGGCTACACCTTC.

In the case of this clone: The sample has other DNA sequences that encode this CDR3 too. V is TRBV30 and J is TRBJ1-5; D remains unclear. Germline V gene sequence: CDR1 GTSNPN, CDR2 SVGIG (reference sequence). This CDR3 has 14 amino acids. V gave up 0 bases and J gave up 4 bases, with 10 bases separating them. The CDR3 here is CAWSVGQGNQPQHF. The CDR3 bases are TGTGCCTGGAGTGTAGGCCAAGGGAATCAGCCCCAGCATTTT.

The table lists this clone with a count of one. The chain has TRBV4-2 and TRBJ2-7; 9 bases agree with TRBD1. Germline-derived CDR1 and CDR2 are LGHNA and YNFKEQ. The CDR3 length is 15 residues. V was clipped by 1 base and J by 2 bases; unmatched bases: 3. The DNA of the CDR3 is TGTGCCAGCAGCCAAGGGGACAGGGATCCCTACGAGCAGTACTTC. It is translated as CASSQGDRDPYEQYF.

This clone was observed a handful of times. The chain uses TRBV29-1 and TRBJ2-7; no firm D call. Trimming removed 6 bases from V and 7 bases from J, with 22 bases in between. From germline, CDR1 is SQVTM and CDR2 ANQGSEA. The CDR3 totals 14 residues. DNA for the CDR3: TGCAGCGTGACTGGATCCCTTGGATTGTCGGAGCAGTACTTC. It is translated as CSVTGSLGLSEQYF.

The chain links TRBV15 to TRBJ2-1; D might be TRBD2 (6 bases). Deletions cut 1 base from V and 2 bases from J, with 9 bases between. The CDR3 is 15 residues long. Germline V gene sequence: CDR1 LNHNV, CDR2 YYDKDF (reference sequence). CDR3 DNA: TGTGCCACCAGCAGAGTATTAGCGGCCTACAATGAGCAGTTCTTC. It translates to CATSRVLAAYNEQFF.

This clone was seen only a few times. The rearrangement joins TRBV29-1 to TRBJ1-2, with D unclear. CDR1 and CDR2 from the germline V gene are SQVTM and ANQGSEA. The CDR3 length is 12 residues. Deletions cut 0 bases from V and 5 bases from J, with 7 bases between. The CDR3 coding sequence is TGCAGCGTTGAAGAGGCCGATTATGGCTACACCTTC. Translation: CSVEEADYGYTF.

This clone occurred a few times. One end of the junction is discordant with germline, which a read error may explain. The chain couples TRBV7-2 to TRBJ1-2, with D perhaps TRBD1 (5 bases). From germline, CDR1 is SGHTA and CDR2 FQGNSA. The CDR3 covers 13 residues. As DNA, the CDR3 is TGTGCCAGCAGCGTAGCGGGGCCGAGGGGCTACACCTTC. Translating gives CASSVAGPRGYTF.

The V and J genes are TRBV30 and TRBJ1-2; TRBD1 is a possible D gene (5 bases). This CDR3 comprises 14 residues. Trimming pared 2 bases from V and 5 bases from J, leaving 15 bases between. Germline lookup yields CDR1 GTSNPN and CDR2 SVGIG (reference sequence). CDR3 coding DNA: TGTGCCTGGAGTACAACGGGACGGACGTATGGCTACACCTTC. Encoded protein: CAWSTTGRTYGYTF. Filled out from reference TRBV30 and TRBJ1-2, the complete variable domain reads SQTIHQWPATLVQPVGSPLSLECTVEGTSNPNLYWYRQAAGRGLQLLFYSVGIGQISSEVPQNLSASRPQDRQFILSSKKLLLSDSGFYLCAWSTTGRTYGYTFGSGTRLTVV.

This chain joins TRBV29-1 and TRBJ1-1; the D is unclear. This CDR3 has 11 amino acids. Germline-derived CDR1 and CDR2 are SQVTM and ANQGSEA. Trimming took 6 bases from V and 10 from J, leaving 15 bases between them. The CDR3 DNA sequence: TGCAGCGTCCCCGCCGGCCCAGCAGCTTTCTTT. This codes for CSVPAGPAAFF.

This sequence joins TRBV6-1 and TRBJ1-2; D ambiguous. V was shortened by 3 bases and J by 8 bases, with 10 bases between the two germline ends. The CDR3 consists of 12 residues. Germline CDR1 and CDR2: MNHNS and SASEGT. The DNA of the CDR3 is TGTGCCAGCAGTGACACATTCGAGGGCTACACCTTC. It yields the protein CASSDTFEGYTF.

This clone was detected a few times. V is TRBV2 and J is TRBJ1-1; D uncertain. V was shortened by 7 bases and J by 0 bases, with 12 bases between the two germline ends. From germline, CDR1 is SNHLY and CDR2 FYNNEI. The CDR3 is 14 amino acids. The chain's CDR3 is CASTVSSVNTEAFF. For the CDR3, the DNA is TGTGCCAGCACGGTCTCGTCGGTGAACACTGAAGCTTTCTTT. Full variable domain (remainder filled in from reference TRBV2 and TRBJ1-1): EPEVTQTPSHQVTQMGQEVILRCVPISNHLYFYWYRQILGQKVEFLVSFYNNEISEKSEIFDDQFSVERPDGSNFTLKIRSTKLEDSAMYFCASTVSSVNTEAFFGQGTRLTVV.